Listed below are T cell receptor beta chains from one sample, sequenced in a study of response to subunit inactivated influenza vaccine. TCRdb reanalysed the RT-PCR reads using MiXCR and keeps one entry per CDR3 protein. Among more than 150,000 distinct CDR3 sequences listed, about 10% were seen once. The input for sequencing was CD8+ T cells sorted from PBMCs, taken less than 25 months after vaccination. The receptor set was obtained from a man aged 50 to 69 who received an inactivated influenza vaccine. The CDR3 runs from the conserved cysteine through the conserved F or W. A D gene is named only where the DNA matches it firmly. Size values are once, few and many counts, or a class for expanded clones, and some rows have none.

>TRBJ2-7|TRBV27|15|many|TRBD2
CASSLRSGGAHEQYF
TGTGCCAGCAGTTTGAGAAGCGGGGGGGCCCACGAGCAGTACTTC
>TRBJ2-7|TRBV28|16|few|TRBD2
CASSPAGGNPGDEQYF
TGTGCCAGCAGTCCCGCGGGGGGGAACCCCGGGGACGAGCAGTACTTC
>TRBJ1-4|TRBV7-8|14|.|.
CASSAAVTNEKLFF
TGTGCCAGCAGCGCGGCGGTAACTAATGAAAAACTGTTTTTT
>TRBJ1-1|TRBV7-3|13|few|.
CASRSRRDTEAFF
TGTGCCAGCCGGAGCAGGAGGGACACTGAAGCTTTCTTT
>TRBJ1-2|TRBV12-3/TRBV12-4|16|many|.
CASTGMARWLDYGYTF
TGTGCCAGCACCGGTATGGCAAGGTGGTTGGACTATGGCTACACCTTC
>TRBJ2-6|TRBV5-6|16|.|.
CASSLNMGLGANVLTF
TGTGCCAGCAGCCTCAATATGGGGCTGGGGGCCAACGTCCTGACTTTC
>TRBJ2-1|TRBV13|15|few|TRBD1
CASSPRDRGRAEQFF
TGTGCCAGCAGCCCCCGGGACAGGGGTCGCGCCGAGCAGTTCTTC
>TRBJ1-1|TRBV4-1|14|few|.
CASSPGVGGTEAFF
TGCGCCAGCAGCCCAGGGGTGGGTGGCACTGAAGCTTTCTTT
>TRBJ2-7|TRBV11-2|11|.|.
CASILGGEQYF
TGTGCCAGCATCCTAGGGGGCGAGCAGTACTTC
>TRBJ2-1|TRBV30|14|few|.
CAWSVGQGRNEQFF
TGTGCCTGGAGTGTAGGGCAGGGTAGGAATGAGCAGTTCTTC
>TRBJ2-3|TRBV12-2|15|.|.
CASRGYRDLTDTQYF
TGTGCAAGTCGCGGCTACAGGGACCTAACAGATACGCAGTATTTT
>TRBJ2-5|TRBV12-3/TRBV12-4|15|few|TRBD1
CASSFRTGNRETQYF
TGTGCCAGCAGTTTCCGGACAGGGAATAGGGAGACCCAGTACTTC
>TRBJ2-7|TRBV7-6|14|.|TRBD2
CASSLGASGYEQYF
TGTGCCAGCAGCTTAGGCGCTAGCGGATACGAGCAGTACTTC
>TRBJ1-5|TRBV27|17|.|.
CASSIPDSTLGNQPQHF
TGTGCCAGCAGTATACCCGACAGTACTTTGGGCAATCAGCCCCAGCATTTT
>TRBJ1-5|TRBV20-1|13|many|.
CSAQGGDHQPQHF
TGCAGTGCTCAGGGCGGGGATCATCAGCCCCAGCATTTT
>TRBJ1-6|TRBV10-3|13|.|.
CATLDMYNSPLHF
TGTGCCACCCTCGACATGTATAATTCACCCCTCCACTTT
>TRBJ2-1|TRBV2|13|.|.
CASGAGPYNEQFF
TGTGCCAGCGGGGCAGGGCCCTACAATGAGCAGTTCTTC
>TRBJ2-3|TRBV7-3|15|.|.
CASSLMGGSTDTQYF
TGTGCCAGCAGCTTAATGGGAGGATCCACAGATACGCAGTATTTT
>TRBJ2-7|TRBV28|15|.|.
CASSFAGSLPYEQYF
TGTGCCAGCAGTTTTGCCGGGTCCCTACCCTACGAGCAGTACTTC
>TRBJ2-7|TRBV15|15|.|TRBD1
CATSRVVGGVYEQYF
TGTGCCACCAGCAGAGTCGTAGGGGGCGTCTACGAGCAGTACTTC
>TRBJ2-4|TRBV12-3/TRBV12-4|14|many|TRBD1
CASWEGQGENIQYF
TGTGCCAGCTGGGAAGGACAGGGAGAAAACATTCAGTACTTC
>TRBJ1-1|TRBV27|14|.|.
CASAQGRGYTEAFF
TGTGCCAGCGCACAGGGTAGGGGGTACACTGAAGCTTTCTTT
>TRBJ2-3|TRBV25-1|15|few|.
CASSQDWASTDTQYF
TGTGCCAGCAGTCAGGACTGGGCTAGCACAGATACGCAGTATTTT
>TRBJ2-5|TRBV12-3/TRBV12-4|14|many|TRBD1
CASSSDRVQETQYF
TGTGCCAGCAGTTCCGACAGGGTTCAAGAGACCCAGTACTTC
>TRBJ2-3|TRBV6-6|13|few|.
CASSYSIPDTQYF
TGTGCCAGCAGTTACTCTATCCCAGATACGCAGTATTTT
>TRBJ1-5|TRBV24-1|14|many|.
CATSDLQYNQPQHF
TGTGCCACCAGTGATTTGCAGTACAATCAGCCCCAGCATTTT
>TRBJ2-7|TRBV12-3/TRBV12-4|13|few|TRBD1
CASSLRTGYEQYF
TGTGCCAGCAGTTTAAGGACAGGGTACGAGCAGTACTTC
>TRBJ2-1|TRBV29-1|13|few|.
CSVGLDSYNEQFF
TGCAGCGTGGGACTGGACTCCTACAATGAGCAGTTCTTC
>TRBJ2-2|TRBV7-9|15|few|TRBD1
CASSTRTGPTGELFF
TGTGCCAGCAGCACCAGGACAGGCCCCACCGGGGAGCTGTTTTTT
>TRBJ1-6|TRBV6-2/TRBV6-3|12|many|.
CASSGSDSPLHF
TGTGCCAGCAGCGGGTCTGATTCACCCCTCCACTTT
>TRBJ2-5|TRBV7-9|14|.|.
CASSSSHPQETQYF
TGTGCCAGCAGCTCGTCGCACCCCCAAGAGACCCAGTACTTC
>TRBJ2-1|TRBV28|14|.|.
CASKVRVSYNEQFF
TGTGCCAGCAAGGTGCGCGTCTCCTACAATGAGCAGTTCTTC
>TRBJ2-7|TRBV6-5|15|few|TRBD1
CASSWDRSFSYEQYF
TGTGCCAGCAGTTGGGACAGGAGCTTCTCCTACGAGCAGTACTTC
>TRBJ2-2|TRBV4-1|17|.|TRBD2
CASSQDSLLAGLGELFF
TGCGCCAGCAGCCAAGATTCCCTACTAGCGGGGCTCGGGGAGCTGTTTTTT
>TRBJ2-2|TRBV27|13|few|.
CASSFGQGGELFF
TGTGCCAGCAGTTTTGGGCAAGGCGGGGAGCTGTTTTTT
>TRBJ2-1|TRBV5-6|14|.|.
CASSPPLYCNEQFF
TGTGCCAGCAGCCCCCCCCTCTACTGCAATGAGCAGTTCTTC
>TRBJ1-2|TRBV2|14|.|TRBD1
CARGTDISNYGYTF
TGTGCCAGAGGGACAGACATATCTAACTATGGCTACACCTTC
>TRBJ2-7|TRBV20-1|13|few|.
CSATEYSSYEQYF
TGCAGTGCTACCGAATATAGCTCCTACGAGCAGTACTTC
>TRBJ2-1|TRBV20-1|14|.|TRBD2
CSADPSGRGNEQFF
TGCAGTGCAGACCCTAGCGGGAGGGGAAATGAGCAGTTCTTC
>TRBJ2-1|TRBV4-3|14|few|TRBD2
CASSQGSGGDEQFF
TGCGCCAGCAGCCAAGGGAGCGGGGGTGATGAGCAGTTCTTC